This passage covers 23 T cell receptor beta chains from one sample sequenced in a study of blood T cell repertoires in COVID-19. Sequencing used immunoSEQ multiplex PCR; TCRdb keeps in-frame clones, though not all of them. The sample lists some 370,000 clones, 87% occurring once. Sequencing input: peripheral blood. The receptors originated from a woman younger than 45 with COVID-19, enrolled during active disease.

The chain joins TRBV27 to TRBJ2-1; 12 nucleotides align to TRBD2. V lost 6 bases, J lost 9 bases, and 12 bases stayed unmatched. The CDR3 contains 16 residues. Germline loops: CDR1 MNHEY, CDR2 SMNVEV (reference sequence). This chain's CDR3 is CASSPRLAGGQSEQFF. CDR3 nucleotides: TGTGCCAGCAGCCCTCGTCTAGCGGGAGGGCAAAGTGAGCAGTTCTTC.

The chain uses TRBV3-1 (or the pseudogene TRBV3-2) and TRBJ1-4; 8 bases fit TRBD1. CDR3 length: 15 residues. With 4 bases clipped from V and 7 bases from J, the junction kept 8 bases outside the gene matches. Germline V gene sequence: CDR1 LGHDT, CDR2 YNNKEL (reference sequence). DNA of the CDR3: TGTGCCAGCAGCCGTACCGACAGGGGTGGTGAAAAACTGTTTTTT. Protein sequence: CASSRTDRGGEKLFF.

This chain joins TRBV7-3 and TRBJ2-7; no clear D gene. The germline V and J ends were trimmed by 4 bases and 1 base, with 11 bases remaining between them. Germline V gene data show CDR1 as SGHTA and CDR2 as FQGTGA. The CDR3 extends over 14 amino acids. The CDR3 sequence is CASSSLERSYEQYF. The CDR3 region has the DNA TGTGCCAGCAGCTCCCTGGAGCGATCCTACGAGCAGTACTTC. The full variable domain, completed using reference TRBV7-3 and TRBJ2-7, is GAGVSQTPSNKVTEKGKYVELRCDPISGHTALYWYRQSLGQGPEFLIYFQGTGAADDSGLPNDRFFAVRPEGSVSTLKIQRTERGDSAVYLCASSSLERSYEQYFGPGTRLTVT.

The V call is TRBV6-1, the J call TRBJ1-4, with TRBD1 matching over 10 bases. J was trimmed by 4 bases and V by 4 bases; bases with no gene match: 6. Germline CDR1 MNHNS, CDR2 SASEGT. This CDR3 region has 16 residues. CDR3 sequence: CASSARDRGFNEKLFF. Here the CDR3 DNA reads TGTGCCAGCAGTGCCCGGGACAGGGGTTTTAATGAAAAACTGTTTTTT.

This chain joins TRBV4-3 and TRBJ2-1; TRBD1 agrees at 8 bases. The V and J ends lost 6 bases and 2 bases, in that order; junction bases with no gene match: 6. This CDR3 contains 15 residues. Germline CDR1 is LGHNA and CDR2 is YSLEER. CDR3 amino acids: CASRRTGNPYNEQFF. The CDR3 nucleotides are TGCGCCAGCAGGCGGACAGGGAACCCCTACAATGAGCAGTTCTTC.

V and J are TRBV6-5 and TRBJ1-2; 8 nucleotides agree with TRBD1. Unmatched junction bases numbered 4, after V lost 6 bases and J lost 4 bases. The V gene's germline CDR1 is MNHEY and CDR2 SVGAGI. This CDR3 comprises 13 residues. CDR3 nucleotides: TGTGCCAGCAGGACAGGGGTGCCCTATGGCTACACCTTC. Protein: CASRTGVPYGYTF.

V usage is TRBV6-5 and J usage is TRBJ2-7; 9 bases align to TRBD2. CDR3 size: 15 residues. V lost 6 bases and J lost 9; bases outside the gene matches: 15. The germline gives CDR1 MNHEY, CDR2 SVGAGI. The CDR3 is CASSPGGSGSIVQYF. The CDR3 DNA reads as TGTGCCAGCAGCCCAGGGGGTAGCGGGAGCATTGTGCAGTACTTC.

The rearrangement links TRBV11-2 to TRBJ2-7; 10 bases align to TRBD2. With 4 bases clipped from V and 2 bases from J, the junction kept 8 bases outside the gene matches. CDR3 size: 16 residues. Germline-derived CDR1 and CDR2 are SGHAT and FQNNGV. The CDR3 DNA is TGTGCCAGCAGCTCCTACCTAGCGGGAGTTGCCTACGAGCAGTACTTC. Translated, it gives CASSSYLAGVAYEQYF.

V is TRBV29-1 and J is TRBJ2-2; TRBD1 matches at 8 bases. The length of the CDR3 is 14 residues. Germline values: CDR1 SQVTM, CDR2 ANQGSEA. The V segment lost 7 bases and the J segment 5 bases; nucleotides outside the gene matches: 9. The CDR3 loop is CSAGDRTSTGELFF. The DNA of the CDR3 is TGCAGCGCCGGGGACAGGACTTCGACCGGGGAGCTGTTTTTT.

The gene calls are TRBV4-1 and TRBJ2-5; 9 bases line up with TRBD1. With 1 base clipped from V and 5 bases from J, the junction kept 8 bases outside the gene matches. Germline V gives CDR1 MGHRA, CDR2 YSYEKL. The CDR3 runs to 16 residues. CDR3 nucleotide sequence: TGCGCCAGCAGCCAAGGTCTGACAGGGGGTTTCGAGACCCAGTACTTC. It is translated as CASSQGLTGGFETQYF.

The chain links TRBV11-2 to TRBJ2-1, with 10 bases matching TRBD2. The V gene end was trimmed by 5 bases and the J gene end by 7 bases; junction bases not matched to a gene: 8. CDR1 and CDR2 (germline): SGHAT, FQNNGV. CDR3 size: 15 residues. The DNA for the CDR3 is TGTGCCAGCAGCCCGACTAGCGGGTCTTTGAATGAGCAGTTCTTC. Protein product: CASSPTSGSLNEQFF.

The V and J genes are TRBV2 and TRBJ2-7, with D possibly TRBD2 on 7 matching bases. The CDR3 is 14 residues long. Germline CDR1 and CDR2: SNHLY and FYNNEI. Trimming removed 1 base at V and 8 bases at J, with 15 bases between. CDR3 DNA: TGTGCCAGCAGTGAAGTGGGCGCGGGGGCGCAGCAGTACTTC. Amino acids: CASSEVGAGAQQYF.

The gene calls are TRBV4-1 and TRBJ1-4; D may be TRBD1 (5 bases). The V end was cut by 4 bases, the J end by 5 bases, with 20 bases between. The germline gives CDR1 MGHRA, CDR2 YSYEKL. CDR3 size: 17 residues. Here the CDR3 reads CASSPLGQRVLNEKLFF. Written as DNA, the CDR3 is TGCGCCAGCAGCCCACTGGGGCAGAGAGTCTTAAATGAAAAACTGTTTTTT.

V usage is TRBV7-8 and J usage is TRBJ1-4; D unclear. V shed 3 bases and J shed 0 bases, with 17 bases lying between them. The CDR3 extends over 18 amino acids. CDR1 is SGHVS, CDR2 FQNEAQ, per germline. The CDR3 DNA sequence: TGTGCCAGCAGCTTTATCCCCTTTGAACTGCCAACTAATGAAAAACTGTTTTTT. It encodes CASSFIPFELPTNEKLFF. The whole variable domain, filled in from reference TRBV7-8 and TRBJ1-4, reads GAGVSQSPRYKVAKRGQDVALRCDPISGHVSLFWYQQALGQGPEFLTYFQNEAQLDKSGLPSDRFFAERPEGSVSTLKIQRTQQEDSAVYLCASSFIPFELPTNEKLFFGSGTQLSVL.

In this sample, this clone turned up once. V and J are TRBV28 and TRBJ2-7; 7 bases are a match to TRBD1. Per the germline V gene, CDR1 is MDHEN and CDR2 is SYDVKM. The CDR3 loop spans 17 amino acids. V dropped 6 bases and J dropped 3; count of bases not matched to a gene: 17. The CDR3 here is CASSKTARDSLFYEQYF. The CDR3 bases are TGTGCCAGCAGCAAAACAGCCCGGGACAGCCTATTCTACGAGCAGTACTTC.

The chain has TRBV2 and TRBJ2-7; 7 bases are a match to TRBD1. CDR3 length equals 13 residues. The V and J ends lost 6 bases and 6 bases, in that order; junction bases with no gene match: 8. The germline CDR1 and CDR2 sequences are SNHLY and FYNNEI. CDR3 nucleotides: TGTGCCAGCAGGGTGGGACAGACTTCCGAGCAGTACTTC. This translates into CASRVGQTSEQYF.

This CDR3 reads CASRGTGNGNTIYF. The CDR3 region has the DNA TGTGCCAGCAGAGGAACAGGGAACGGAAACACCATATATTTT. This chain joins TRBV2 and TRBJ1-3, with D possibly being TRBD1 (6 bases). CDR3 length equals 14 residues. V lost 6 bases, J lost 4 bases, and 13 bases lay in between. The V gene's germline CDR1 is SNHLY and CDR2 FYNNEI.

The J gene is TRBJ2-3, the V gene TRBV29-1; no clear D gene. The CDR3 runs to 11 residues. CDR1 is SQVTM, CDR2 ANQGSEA, per germline. The germline V and J ends were trimmed by 6 bases and 4 bases, with 8 bases remaining between them. This chain's CDR3 is CSVAGADTQYF. DNA for the CDR3: TGCAGCGTCGCCGGAGCAGATACGCAGTATTTT.

This clone was counted only a few times. This CDR3 is CASSLPRASGSYEQYF. In nucleotides, the CDR3 is TGTGCCAGCAGTTTGCCACGGGCTAGCGGGAGCTACGAGCAGTACTTC. This rearrangement joins TRBV11-2 to TRBJ2-7; the match to TRBD2 covers 10 bases. Germline CDR1 and CDR2: SGHAT and FQNNGV. The CDR3 length is 16 residues. The junction had 11 bases not matched to a gene; V was cut back by 6 bases and J by 3 bases.

The rearrangement uses TRBV25-1 and TRBJ2-7; 9 nucleotides agree with TRBD1. The CDR3 covers 14 residues. V shed 5 bases and J 0 bases; nucleotides not matched to a gene: 2. The germline V gene encodes CDR1 MGHDK and CDR2 SYGVNS. The CDR3 protein is CASSWDRDSYEQYF. CDR3 nucleotide sequence: TGTGCCAGCAGTTGGGACAGGGACTCCTACGAGCAGTACTTC.

The chain uses TRBV7-9 and TRBJ2-4, with 8 positions matching TRBD1. Germline CDR1 and CDR2: SEHNR and FQNEAQ (reference sequence). The CDR3 spans 14 residues. The V and J ends lost 5 bases and 3 bases, in that order; junction bases with no gene match: 3. Here the CDR3 DNA reads TGTGCCAGCAGCCGTACAGGGGGCAAAAACATTCAGTACTTC. Its translation is CASSRTGGKNIQYF.

The rearrangement uses TRBV7-3 and TRBJ2-2, with D perhaps matching TRBD1 (6 bases). The germline gives CDR1 SGHTA, CDR2 FQGTGA. Trimming shortened V by 4 bases and J by 0 bases, and 9 bases separated the two germline ends. The CDR3 is made up of 15 amino acids. CDR3 protein: CASSYGQTNTGELFF. DNA for the CDR3: TGTGCCAGCAGCTACGGACAGACGAACACCGGGGAGCTGTTTTTT.

This clone was seen more than once but under ten times. The rearrangement links TRBV5-1 to TRBJ2-5, with D possibly being TRBD2 (5 bases). Germline assignment: CDR1 SGHRS and CDR2 YFSETQ. Between the trimmed V and J ends, which lost 2 bases and 5 bases, there was a span of 16 bases. The CDR3 is 15 residues long. CDR3 sequence (DNA): TGCGCCAGCAGCTTTGGTTATGACCGCGGGGAGACCCAGTACTTC. This gives the protein CASSFGYDRGETQYF.